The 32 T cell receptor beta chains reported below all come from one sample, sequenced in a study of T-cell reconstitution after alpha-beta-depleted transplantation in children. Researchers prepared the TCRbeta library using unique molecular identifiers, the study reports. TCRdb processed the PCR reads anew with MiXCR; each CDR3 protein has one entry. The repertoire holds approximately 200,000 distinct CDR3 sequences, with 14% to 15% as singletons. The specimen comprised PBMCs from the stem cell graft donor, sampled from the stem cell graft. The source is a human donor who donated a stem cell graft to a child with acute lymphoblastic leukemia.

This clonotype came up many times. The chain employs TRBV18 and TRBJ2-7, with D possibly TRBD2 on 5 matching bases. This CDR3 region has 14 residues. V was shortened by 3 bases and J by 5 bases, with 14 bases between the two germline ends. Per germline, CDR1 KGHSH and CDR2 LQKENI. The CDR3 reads CASSPLGGYDEQYF. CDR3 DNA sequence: TGTGCCAGCTCACCCCTTGGCGGGTACGACGAGCAGTACTTC. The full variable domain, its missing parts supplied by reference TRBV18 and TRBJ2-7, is NAGVMQNPRHLVRRRGQEARLRCSPMKGHSHVYWYRQLPEEGLKFMVYLQKENIIDESGMPKERFSAEFPKEGPSILRIQQVVRGDSAAYFCASSPLGGYDEQYFGPGTRLTVT.

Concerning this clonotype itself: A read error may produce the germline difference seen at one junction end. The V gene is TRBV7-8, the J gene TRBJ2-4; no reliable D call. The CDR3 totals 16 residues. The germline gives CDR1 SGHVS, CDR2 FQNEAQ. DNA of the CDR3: TGTGCCAGCAGCTTAGGCGGCAAGTTAGCCAAAAACAGTCAGTACTTC. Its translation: CASSLGGKLAKNSQYF.

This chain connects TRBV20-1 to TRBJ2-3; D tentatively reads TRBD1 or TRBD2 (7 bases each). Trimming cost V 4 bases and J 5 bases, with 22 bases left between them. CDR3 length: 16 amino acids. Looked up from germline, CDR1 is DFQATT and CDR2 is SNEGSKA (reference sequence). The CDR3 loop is CSATPLRGRAGDTQYF. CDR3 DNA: TGCAGTGCTACCCCCCTCAGGGGGAGGGCCGGAGATACGCAGTATTTT.

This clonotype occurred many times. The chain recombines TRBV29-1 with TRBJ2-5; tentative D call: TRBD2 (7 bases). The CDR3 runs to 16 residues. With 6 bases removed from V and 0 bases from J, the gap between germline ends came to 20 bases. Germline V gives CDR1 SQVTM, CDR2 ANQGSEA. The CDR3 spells CSVEGEASGYQETQYF. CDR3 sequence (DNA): TGCAGCGTCGAGGGGGAGGCTAGCGGCTACCAAGAGACCCAGTACTTC.

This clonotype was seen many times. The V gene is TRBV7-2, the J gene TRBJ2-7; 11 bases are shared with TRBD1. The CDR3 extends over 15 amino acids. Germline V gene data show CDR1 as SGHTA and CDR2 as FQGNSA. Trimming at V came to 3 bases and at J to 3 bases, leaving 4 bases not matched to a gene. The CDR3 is CASSFPGTGGYEQYF. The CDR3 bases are TGTGCCAGCAGCTTCCCCGGGACAGGGGGCTACGAGCAGTACTTC.

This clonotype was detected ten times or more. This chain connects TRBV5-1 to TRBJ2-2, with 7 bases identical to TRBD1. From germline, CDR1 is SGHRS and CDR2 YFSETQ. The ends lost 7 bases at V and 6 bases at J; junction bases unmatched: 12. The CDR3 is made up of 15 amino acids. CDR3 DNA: TGCGCCAGCTCCGCCCTGACAGGGTGGGCCGGGGAGCTGTTTTTT. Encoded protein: CASSALTGWAGELFF. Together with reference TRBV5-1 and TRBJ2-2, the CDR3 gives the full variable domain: KAGVTQTPRYLIKTRGQQVTLSCSPISGHRSVSWYQQTPGQGLQFLFEYFSETQRNKGNFPGRFSGRQFSNSRSEMNVSTLELGDSALYLCASSALTGWAGELFFGEGSRLTVL.

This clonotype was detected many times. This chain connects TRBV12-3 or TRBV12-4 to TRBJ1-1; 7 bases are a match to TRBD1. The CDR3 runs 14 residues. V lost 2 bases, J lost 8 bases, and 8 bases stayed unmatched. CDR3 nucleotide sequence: TGTGCCAGCAGTTTATGGGACAGTAAAGAGGAAGCTTTCTTT. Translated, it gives CASSLWDSKEEAFF.

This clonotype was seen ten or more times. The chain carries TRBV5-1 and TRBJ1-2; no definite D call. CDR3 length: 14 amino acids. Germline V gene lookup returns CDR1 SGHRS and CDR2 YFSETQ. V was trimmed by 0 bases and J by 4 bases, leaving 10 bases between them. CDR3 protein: CASSLDLGSYGYTF. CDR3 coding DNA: TGCGCCAGCAGCTTGGATCTCGGGAGCTATGGCTACACCTTC.

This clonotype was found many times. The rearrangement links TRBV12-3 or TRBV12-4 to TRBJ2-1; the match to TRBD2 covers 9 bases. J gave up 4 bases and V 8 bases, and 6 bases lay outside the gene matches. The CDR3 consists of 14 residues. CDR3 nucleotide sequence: TGTGCCAGCGTGGGGCTAGCGGGGTACAATGAGCAGTTCTTC. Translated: CASVGLAGYNEQFF.

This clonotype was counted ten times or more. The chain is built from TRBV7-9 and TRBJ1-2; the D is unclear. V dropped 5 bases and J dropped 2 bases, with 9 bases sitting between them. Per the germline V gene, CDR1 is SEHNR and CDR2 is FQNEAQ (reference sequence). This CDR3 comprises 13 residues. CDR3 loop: CASSTGRNYGYTF. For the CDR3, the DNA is TGTGCCAGCAGCACCGGACGGAACTATGGCTACACCTTC.

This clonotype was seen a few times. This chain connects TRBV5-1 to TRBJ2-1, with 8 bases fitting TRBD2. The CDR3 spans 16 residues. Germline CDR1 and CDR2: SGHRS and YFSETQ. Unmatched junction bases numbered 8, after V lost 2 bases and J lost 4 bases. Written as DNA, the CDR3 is TGCGCCAGCAGCTTAACGGCGGGAGGAAATTACAATGAGCAGTTCTTC. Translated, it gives CASSLTAGGNYNEQFF.

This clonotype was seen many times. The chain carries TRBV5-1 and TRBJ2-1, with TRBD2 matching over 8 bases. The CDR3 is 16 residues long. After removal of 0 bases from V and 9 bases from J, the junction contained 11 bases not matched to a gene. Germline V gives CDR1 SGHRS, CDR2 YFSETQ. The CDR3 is CASSLEGGPREGEQFF. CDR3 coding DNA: TGCGCCAGCAGCTTGGAGGGAGGCCCCCGGGAGGGTGAGCAGTTCTTC.

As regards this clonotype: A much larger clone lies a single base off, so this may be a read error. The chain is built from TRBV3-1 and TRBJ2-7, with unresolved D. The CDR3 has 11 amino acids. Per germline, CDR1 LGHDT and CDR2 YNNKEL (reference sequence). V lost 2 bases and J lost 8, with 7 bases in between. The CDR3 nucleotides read TGTGCCAGCAGCCAAAGGCGGAAGCAGTACTTC. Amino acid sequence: CASSQRRKQYF.

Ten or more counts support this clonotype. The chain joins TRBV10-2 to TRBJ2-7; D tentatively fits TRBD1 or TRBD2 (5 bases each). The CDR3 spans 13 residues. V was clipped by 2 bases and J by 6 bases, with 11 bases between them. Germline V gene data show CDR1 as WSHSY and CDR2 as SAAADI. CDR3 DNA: TGCGCCAGCAGTGAGAGTACTAGGGGCGAGCAGTACTTC. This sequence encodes CASSESTRGEQYF.

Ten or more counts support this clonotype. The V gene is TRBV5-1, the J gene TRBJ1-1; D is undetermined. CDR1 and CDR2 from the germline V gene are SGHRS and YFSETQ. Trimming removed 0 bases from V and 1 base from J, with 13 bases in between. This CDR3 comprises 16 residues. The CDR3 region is CASSLALDAGNTEAFF. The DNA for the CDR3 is TGCGCCAGCAGCTTGGCTCTCGATGCCGGGAACACTGAAGCTTTCTTT.

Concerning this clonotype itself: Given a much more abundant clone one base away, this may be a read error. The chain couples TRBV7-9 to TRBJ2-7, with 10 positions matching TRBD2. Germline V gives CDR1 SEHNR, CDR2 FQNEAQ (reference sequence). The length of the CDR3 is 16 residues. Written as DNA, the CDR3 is TGTGCCGGCAGCTCTACGCGACTAGCGGGTCGCTACGAGCAGTACTTC. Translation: CAGSSTRLAGRYEQYF. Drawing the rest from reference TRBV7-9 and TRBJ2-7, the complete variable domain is DTGVSQNPRHKITKRGQNVTFRCDPISEHNRLYWYRQTLGQGPEFLTYFQNEAQLEKSRLLSDRFSAERPKGSFSTLEIQRTEQGDSAMYLCAGSSTRLAGRYEQYFGPGTRLTVT.

Written as DNA, the CDR3 is TGTGCCAGCAGTTCCTGGGGGGGAGGGCAGCCCCAGCATTTT. This gives the protein CASSSWGGGQPQHF. V is TRBV12-3 or TRBV12-4 and J is TRBJ1-5, with a tentative D call TRBD1 (5 bases). V was trimmed by 4 bases and J by 7 bases, leaving 14 bases between them. This CDR3 has 14 amino acids.

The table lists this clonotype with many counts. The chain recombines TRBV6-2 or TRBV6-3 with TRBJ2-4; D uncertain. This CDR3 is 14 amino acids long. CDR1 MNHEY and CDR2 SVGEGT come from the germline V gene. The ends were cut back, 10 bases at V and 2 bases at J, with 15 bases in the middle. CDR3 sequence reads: CATMKAEPKNIQYF. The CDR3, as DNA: TGTGCCACCATGAAGGCCGAGCCCAAAAACATTCAGTACTTC.

Here the CDR3 DNA reads TGTGCCAGCAGCTCCCAAGATGTCACCATATATTTT. It is translated as CASSSQDVTIYF. The chain carries TRBV6-6 and TRBJ1-3; D is undetermined. V lost 6 bases, J lost 9 bases, and 12 bases lay in between. The CDR3 length is 12 residues. Germline CDR1 and CDR2: MNHNY and SVGAGI (reference sequence).

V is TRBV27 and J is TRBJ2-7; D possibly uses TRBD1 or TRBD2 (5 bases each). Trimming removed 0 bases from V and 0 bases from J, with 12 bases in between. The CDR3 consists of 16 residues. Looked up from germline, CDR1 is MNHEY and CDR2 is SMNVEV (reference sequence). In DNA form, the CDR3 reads TGTGCCAGCAGTTTATCGAGGGGTCCGAACTCCTACGAGCAGTACTTC. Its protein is CASSLSRGPNSYEQYF.

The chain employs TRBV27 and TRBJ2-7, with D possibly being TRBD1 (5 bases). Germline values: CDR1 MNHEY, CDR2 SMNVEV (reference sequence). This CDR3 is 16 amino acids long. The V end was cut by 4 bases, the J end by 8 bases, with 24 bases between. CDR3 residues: CASSSVPGTGGYKQYF. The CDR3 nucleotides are TGTGCCAGCAGTTCAGTACCCGGTACAGGTGGGTACAAGCAGTACTTC.

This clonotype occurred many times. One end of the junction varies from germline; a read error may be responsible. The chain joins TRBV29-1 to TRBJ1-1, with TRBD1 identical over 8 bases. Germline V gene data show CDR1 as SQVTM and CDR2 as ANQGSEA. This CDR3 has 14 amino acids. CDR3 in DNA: TGCAGCGTTGAAGAAACAGGGGGGAACGCTGAAGCTTTCTTT. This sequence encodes CSVEETGGNAEAFF.

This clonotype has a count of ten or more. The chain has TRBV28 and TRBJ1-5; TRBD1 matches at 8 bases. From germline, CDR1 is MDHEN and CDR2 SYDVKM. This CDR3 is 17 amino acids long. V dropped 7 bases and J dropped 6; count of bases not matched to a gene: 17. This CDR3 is CASTLRWTRGLGQPQHF. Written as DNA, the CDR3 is TGTGCCAGCACTCTCCGGTGGACCAGGGGGCTTGGTCAGCCCCAGCATTTT.

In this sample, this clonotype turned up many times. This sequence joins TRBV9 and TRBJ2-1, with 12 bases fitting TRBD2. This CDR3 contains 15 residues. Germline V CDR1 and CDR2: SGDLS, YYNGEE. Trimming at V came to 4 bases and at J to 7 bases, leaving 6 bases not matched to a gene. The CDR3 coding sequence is TGTGCCAGCAGCCGACTAGCGGGAGCAGGTAATGAGCAGTTCTTC. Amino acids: CASSRLAGAGNEQFF.

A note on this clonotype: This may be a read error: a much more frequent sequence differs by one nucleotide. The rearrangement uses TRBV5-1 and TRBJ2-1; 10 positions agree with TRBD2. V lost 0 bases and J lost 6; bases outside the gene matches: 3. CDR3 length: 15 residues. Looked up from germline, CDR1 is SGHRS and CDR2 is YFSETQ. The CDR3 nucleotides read TGCGCCAGCAGCTTGGAAGCGGGAGGGCTCAATGAGCAGTTCTTC. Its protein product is CASSLEAGGLNEQFF.

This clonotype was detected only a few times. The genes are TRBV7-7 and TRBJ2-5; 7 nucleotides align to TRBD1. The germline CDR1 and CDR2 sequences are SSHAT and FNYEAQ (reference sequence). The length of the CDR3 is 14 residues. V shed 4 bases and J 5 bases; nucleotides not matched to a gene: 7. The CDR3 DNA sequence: TGTGCCAGCAGCTCCCGACAGGGTTGGGAGACCCAGTACTTC. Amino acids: CASSSRQGWETQYF.

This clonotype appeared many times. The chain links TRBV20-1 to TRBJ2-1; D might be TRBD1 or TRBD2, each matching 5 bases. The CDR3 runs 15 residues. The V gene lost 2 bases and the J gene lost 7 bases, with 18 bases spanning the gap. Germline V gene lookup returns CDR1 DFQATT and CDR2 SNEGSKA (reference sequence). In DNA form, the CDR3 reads TGCAGTGCTAGAATAAGGGACCAGCCAACTAATGAGCAGTTCTTC. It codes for CSARIRDQPTNEQFF.

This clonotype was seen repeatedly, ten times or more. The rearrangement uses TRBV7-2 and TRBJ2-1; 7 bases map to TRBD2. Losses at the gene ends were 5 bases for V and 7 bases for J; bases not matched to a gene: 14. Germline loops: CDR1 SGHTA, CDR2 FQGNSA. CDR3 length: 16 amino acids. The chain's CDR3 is CASSDRGAGVGNEQFF. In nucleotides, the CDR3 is TGTGCCAGCAGCGATCGGGGCGCGGGAGTTGGGAATGAGCAGTTCTTC. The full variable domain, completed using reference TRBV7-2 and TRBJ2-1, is GAGVSQSPSNKVTEKGKDVELRCDPISGHTALYWYRQSLGQGLEFLIYFQGNSAPDKSGLPSDRFSAERTGGSVSTLTIQRTQQEDSAVYLCASSDRGAGVGNEQFFGPGTRLTVL.

The CDR3 here is CASSRRTGYNEQFF. CDR3 sequence (DNA): TGTGCCAGCAGTCGACGGACAGGTTACAATGAGCAGTTCTTC. J is TRBJ2-1 and V is TRBV6-1, with TRBD1 identical over 7 bases. V dropped 5 bases and J dropped 4; count of bases not matched to a gene: 5. The CDR3 consists of 14 residues. CDR1 and CDR2 (germline): MNHNS, SASEGT.

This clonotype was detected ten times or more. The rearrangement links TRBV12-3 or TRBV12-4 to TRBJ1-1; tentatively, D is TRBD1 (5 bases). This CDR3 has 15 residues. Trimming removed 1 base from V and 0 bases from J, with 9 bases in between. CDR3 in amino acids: CASSLGRGLNTEAFF. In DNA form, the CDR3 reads TGTGCCAGCAGTTTAGGTAGGGGCTTGAACACTGAAGCTTTCTTT.

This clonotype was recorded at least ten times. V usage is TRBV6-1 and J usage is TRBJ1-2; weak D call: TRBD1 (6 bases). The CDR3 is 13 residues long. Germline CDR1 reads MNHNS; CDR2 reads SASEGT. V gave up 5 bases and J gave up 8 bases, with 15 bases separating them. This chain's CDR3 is CASSRGQGKGYTF. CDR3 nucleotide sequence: TGTGCCAGCAGTCGAGGTCAGGGGAAAGGCTACACCTTC.

The CDR3 DNA reads as TGTGCCAGCAGTCCCCTCTCAGCGGGAGGCAATGAGCAGTTCTTC. This sequence encodes CASSPLSAGGNEQFF. The V call is TRBV7-9, the J call TRBJ2-1; 9 bases align to TRBD2. This CDR3 comprises 15 residues. With 6 bases clipped from V and 6 bases from J, the junction kept 9 bases outside the gene matches. Germline CDR1 SEHNR, CDR2 FQNEAQ (reference sequence).